These 26 T cell receptor beta chains originate from one sample sequenced in a study of immune heterogeneity within non-small cell lung tumors. With 32 V and 13 J primers, multiplex PCR amplified the TCR beta CDR3. TCRdb independently ran MiXCR on the multiplex PCR reads; one entry per CDR3 protein. The profile shows approximately 4,200 distinct CDR3 sequences, 25% to 35% of them singletons. Bulk tumor genomic DNA (600 ng per sample) served as template. Several biopsies were collected from each primary tumor during surgery. They were spaced as far apart as possible within the tumor mass. Enrolled patients presented with newly diagnosed, previously untreated non-small cell lung cancer and underwent curative surgery. The sequenced material came from lung tumor tissue. The receptors were sampled from a man between 60 and 75 years old with non-small cell lung cancer.

This clonotype has just one count. This may stem from a read error, because a much larger clone lies one nucleotide away. The gene calls are TRBV19 and TRBJ2-2; D is possibly TRBD2 (5 bases). Germline CDR1 LNHDA, CDR2 SQIVND (reference sequence). Trimming left V 0 bases short and J 6 bases short, with 17 bases between. This CDR3 is built from 17 residues. The CDR3 DNA reads TGTGCCAGTAGTATAGATATAGTGGGGAGCTTCCCCGGGGAGCTGTTTTTT. It specifies CASSIDIVGSFPGELFF.

The V and J genes are TRBV9 and TRBJ1-5; D perhaps matches TRBD1 (5 bases). The CDR3 consists of 15 residues. Trimming stripped 6 bases from V and 1 base from J, with 14 bases between. CDR1 and CDR2 from the germline V gene are SGDLS and YYNGEE. The CDR3 protein is CASTLDGGSNQPQHF. The CDR3 region has the DNA TGTGCCAGCACCCTAGATGGGGGGAGCAATCAGCCCCAGCATTTT.

By share of the sample, this clonotype is medium-sized. The V gene is TRBV19, the J gene TRBJ1-3, with unresolved D. This CDR3 spans 16 amino acids. Germline CDR1 LNHDA, CDR2 SQIVND (reference sequence). V lost 1 base and J 0 bases, leaving 10 bases between the germline ends. The CDR3 DNA follows: TGTGCCAGTAGTATAGGATCGTTTAGCTCTGGAAACACCATATATTTT. Its translation: CASSIGSFSSGNTIYF. The full variable domain, its missing parts supplied by reference TRBV19 and TRBJ1-3, is DGGITQSPKYLFRKEGQNVTLSCEQNLNHDAMYWYRQDPGQGLRLIYYSQIVNDFQKGDIAEGYSVSREKKESFPLTVTSAQKNPTAFYLCASSIGSFSSGNTIYFGEGSWLTVV.

This clonotype is labeled as medium-sized. The rearrangement joins TRBV4-3 to TRBJ1-6; 8 nucleotides align to TRBD1. This CDR3 is built from 16 residues. The V gene's germline CDR1 is LGHNA and CDR2 YSLEER. Germline trimming cut 0 bases from V and 9 bases from J; bases unmatched to any gene: 7. The CDR3 reads CASSQDGQGVSSPLHF. CDR3 DNA: TGCGCCAGCAGCCAAGATGGACAGGGAGTAAGTTCACCCCTCCACTTT.

This clonotype is medium-sized within its sample. The J gene is TRBJ2-7, the V gene TRBV4-3, with unresolved D. CDR1 LGHNA and CDR2 YSLEER come from the germline V gene. Trimming pared 1 base from V and 7 bases from J, leaving 11 bases between. The CDR3 sequence is 13 residues long. In nucleotides, the CDR3 is TGCGCCAGCAGCCAAGGAATGGTCCTGGAGCAGTACTTC. Translation: CASSQGMVLEQYF.

The chain has TRBV11-1 and TRBJ2-5; D may correspond to TRBD1 or TRBD2 (6 bases each). The V end lost 4 bases, the J end lost 4 bases, and 19 bases lay between the germline ends. Per germline, CDR1 SGHAT and CDR2 FQDESV (reference sequence). The CDR3 consists of 16 residues. The CDR3 loop reads CASSWGASVRGETQYF. CDR3 sequence (DNA): TGTGCCAGCAGCTGGGGGGCTAGCGTACGAGGAGAGACCCAGTACTTC.

This clonotype is labeled as medium-sized (0.01 to 0.1%). The genes are TRBV6-1 and TRBJ2-6, with 9 bases identical to TRBD1. The CDR3 contains 18 residues. CDR1 is MNHNS and CDR2 is SASEGT in the germline V gene. Trimming at V came to 5 bases and at J to 0 bases, leaving 8 bases not matched to a gene. CDR3 sequence (DNA): TGTGCCAGCAGTTCCCGGGACAGGGCCCCCTCTGGGGCCAACGTCCTGACTTTC. This gives the protein CASSSRDRAPSGANVLTF.

This clonotype was found a few times. V is TRBV9 and J is TRBJ1-2; TRBD1 might be the D (6 bases). This CDR3 has 14 residues. V lost 0 bases to trimming and J lost 7 bases, with 13 bases between them. Germline CDR1 is SGDLS and CDR2 is YYNGEE. The CDR3 sequence is CASSVALLGGGYTF. The CDR3 DNA follows: TGTGCCAGCAGCGTAGCACTCCTAGGGGGTGGCTACACCTTC.

Comment on this clonotype: Mismatch with germline at one junction end may stem from a read error. The J gene is TRBJ2-1, the V gene TRBV10-3, with TRBD2 matching 14 bases. CDR1 ENHRY and CDR2 SYGVKD come from the germline V gene. The CDR3 runs 15 residues. The DNA of the CDR3 is TGTGCCGTCAGCCTTGGGACTAGCGGGAGTGGTGAGCAGTTCTTC. Protein: CAVSLGTSGSGEQFF.

The chain couples TRBV28 to TRBJ1-4; a possible D gene is TRBD1 (5 bases). The CDR3 runs 12 residues. V was pared by 5 bases and J by 8 bases, with 9 bases between. CDR1 MDHEN and CDR2 SYDVKM come from the germline V gene. This CDR3 reads CASSRSGEKLFF. The CDR3 DNA follows: TGTGCCAGCAGTCGTTCAGGGGAAAAACTGTTTTTT.

As concerns this clonotype: Possible read error: a much larger clone is one base away. This chain connects TRBV20-1 to TRBJ2-7; TRBD2 matches at 7 bases. CDR1 and CDR2 from the germline V gene are DFQATT and SNEGSKA (reference sequence). V lost 7 bases and J lost 7; bases outside the gene matches: 16. This CDR3 is built from 14 residues. CDR3 region: CSVRQGVGGREQYF. CDR3 nucleotide sequence: TGCAGTGTTAGGCAGGGAGTGGGAGGGAGGGAGCAGTACTTC.

Here the CDR3 DNA reads TGTGCCAGCTCACCATTTCTTCCTAGCGGGAGGGCCAATGAGCAGTTCTTC. It encodes CASSPFLPSGRANEQFF. This chain connects TRBV18 to TRBJ2-1; 12 nucleotides align to TRBD2. The V gene's germline CDR1 is KGHSH and CDR2 LQKENI. Germline trimming cut 2 bases from V and 6 bases from J; bases unmatched to any gene: 8. This CDR3 contains 17 residues.

Only a few counts were recorded for this clonotype. This CDR3 is CASSIDSYNEQFF. The CDR3 region has the DNA TGTGCCAGTAGTATAGACAGCTACAATGAGCAGTTCTTC. The rearrangement uses TRBV19 and TRBJ2-1; D gene ambiguous. V was clipped by 0 bases and J by 3 bases, with 3 bases between them. The germline V gene encodes CDR1 LNHDA and CDR2 SQIVND (reference sequence). This CDR3 comprises 13 residues. The whole variable domain, remainder taken from reference TRBV19 and TRBJ2-1, is DGGITQSPKYLFRKEGQNVTLSCEQNLNHDAMYWYRQDPGQGLRLIYYSQIVNDFQKGDIAEGYSVSREKKESFPLTVTSAQKNPTAFYLCASSIDSYNEQFFGPGTRLTVL.

This chain connects TRBV19 to TRBJ1-2; TRBD1 agrees at 9 bases. This CDR3 has 14 amino acids. Germline lookup yields CDR1 LNHDA and CDR2 SQIVND (reference sequence). Trimming took 6 bases from V and 4 from J; bases not matched to a gene: 6. The CDR3 DNA is TGTGCCAGTAGGGGGACAGGGACGGTCTATGGCTACACCTTC. This codes for CASRGTGTVYGYTF.

By sample share, this clonotype is medium-sized (0.01 to 0.1%). The V gene is TRBV7-9, the J gene TRBJ1-2, with 7 bases aligning to TRBD1. From germline, CDR1 is SEHNR and CDR2 FQNEAQ (reference sequence). V lost 3 bases to trimming and J lost 4 bases; unmatched junction nucleotides: 2. CDR3 size: 13 residues. DNA for the CDR3: TGTGCCAGCAGCTTCTCAGGGGGCTATGGCTACACCTTC. Translation gives CASSFSGGYGYTF. The complete variable domain, with remaining parts taken from reference TRBV7-9 and TRBJ1-2, reads DTGVSQNPRHKITKRGQNVTFRCDPISEHNRLYWYRQTLGQGPEFLTYFQNEAQLEKSRLLSDRFSAERPKGSFSTLEIQRTEQGDSAMYLCASSFSGGYGYTFGSGTRLTVV.

The chain combines TRBV13 with TRBJ2-5; D unclear. V was cut by 5 bases and J by 5 bases, with 15 bases left in between. Germline V lookup: CDR1 PRHDT, CDR2 FYEKMQ (reference sequence). This CDR3 spans 14 amino acids. The CDR3 DNA sequence: TGTGCCAGCAGCCCCGGACCTGGACGGGAGACCCAGTACTTC. This translates into CASSPGPGRETQYF.

Judged by abundance, this clonotype is medium-sized. The chain uses TRBV28 and TRBJ2-1; D unclear. The CDR3 is made up of 15 amino acids. Trimming removed 2 bases from V and 0 bases from J, with 8 bases in between. CDR1 and CDR2 (germline): MDHEN, SYDVKM. The CDR3 region has the DNA TGTGCCAGCAGTTTAACCGTTAGCTCCTACAATGAGCAGTTCTTC. This encodes CASSLTVSSYNEQFF.

This clonotype was observed once. The chain links TRBV27 to TRBJ2-7; 7 bases line up with TRBD2. Trimming cost V 7 bases and J 1 base; bases outside gene matches: 10. The CDR3 spans 15 residues. From germline, CDR1 is MNHEY and CDR2 SMNVEV (reference sequence). The DNA of the CDR3 is TGTGCCAGCATTCGGGCTAGCGGAGCTTCCTACGAGCAGTACTTC. Its translation is CASIRASGASYEQYF.

This clonotype counts as large (0.1 to 1%). The rearrangement uses TRBV12-3 or TRBV12-4 and TRBJ1-5, with D perhaps TRBD1 (5 bases). V was trimmed by 5 bases and J by 7 bases, leaving 18 bases between them. The CDR3 is made up of 15 amino acids. This CDR3 is CASSTGTPQRQPQHF. As DNA, the CDR3 is TGTGCCAGCAGTACCGGGACCCCTCAGAGGCAGCCCCAGCATTTT.

This clonotype qualifies as medium-sized. The chain joins TRBV28 to TRBJ2-7; 7 bases map to TRBD1. The CDR3 is 15 amino acids. Looked up from germline, CDR1 is MDHEN and CDR2 is SYDVKM. V lost 6 bases and J lost 1; bases outside the gene matches: 9. CDR3 residues: CASRRSGQRSYEQYF. The CDR3 nucleotides read TGTGCCAGCAGAAGATCGGGACAGCGATCCTACGAGCAGTACTTC.

This clonotype was seen a few times. The rearrangement uses TRBV7-3 and TRBJ2-1, with a tentative D call TRBD2 (6 bases). The CDR3 runs 14 residues. The germline CDR1 and CDR2 sequences are SGHTA and FQGTGA. V was clipped by 4 bases and J by 4 bases, with 11 bases between them. CDR3 in amino acids: CASSSVGGYNEQFF. The CDR3 DNA reads TGTGCCAGCAGCTCGGTGGGGGGATACAATGAGCAGTTCTTC.

This clonotype has only a few counts. The chain joins TRBV5-4 to TRBJ2-3, with a tentative D call TRBD2 (5 bases). The V gene's germline CDR1 is SGHNT and CDR2 YYREEE (reference sequence). The length of the CDR3 is 16 residues. Trimming left V 2 bases short and J 0 bases short, with 13 bases between. CDR3 DNA sequence: TGTGCCAGCAGCTTAGGTCTAGCAGATAGCACAGATACGCAGTATTTT. Protein sequence: CASSLGLADSTDTQYF.

V and J are TRBV6-1 and TRBJ1-1; D might be TRBD1 (6 bases). CDR3 length: 13 residues. Per the germline V gene, CDR1 is MNHNS and CDR2 is SASEGT. V shed 5 bases and J shed 4 bases, with 11 bases lying between them. The DNA of the CDR3 is TGTGCCAGCAGTTATATAGGGGGCACTGAAGCTTTCTTT. Translating gives CASSYIGGTEAFF.

This clonotype was counted only a few times. The chain uses TRBV15 and TRBJ2-7; 10 nucleotides match TRBD2. With 0 bases clipped from V and 4 bases from J, the junction kept 3 bases outside the gene matches. The CDR3 is 15 amino acids. Germline V gives CDR1 LNHNV, CDR2 YYDKDF (reference sequence). In DNA form, the CDR3 reads TGTGCCACCAGCAGAGAAGGGACTAGCGAATACGAGCAGTACTTC. This gives the protein CATSREGTSEYEQYF.

Remarks on this clonotype: A much more abundant neighbour one base away suggests this may be a read error. This CDR3 is CASSLGATSYVQYF. CDR3 in DNA: TGTGCCAGCAGCTTAGGTGCCACATCCTACGTGCAGTACTTC. The chain employs TRBV7-9 and TRBJ2-7; D not certain. This CDR3 has 14 amino acids. The germline CDR1 and CDR2 sequences are SEHNR and FQNEAQ (reference sequence).

This clonotype showed up just once. One end of the junction fails to match germline, which may point to a read error. The chain carries TRBV2 and TRBJ1-5; perhaps TRBD1 as D (6 bases). Germline V CDR1 and CDR2: SNHLY, FYNNEI. The CDR3 is 13 amino acids. Here the CDR3 DNA reads TGTGCCAGCAGTGTGGACAGCAATCAGCCCCGGCATTTT. Protein sequence: CASSVDSNQPRHF.